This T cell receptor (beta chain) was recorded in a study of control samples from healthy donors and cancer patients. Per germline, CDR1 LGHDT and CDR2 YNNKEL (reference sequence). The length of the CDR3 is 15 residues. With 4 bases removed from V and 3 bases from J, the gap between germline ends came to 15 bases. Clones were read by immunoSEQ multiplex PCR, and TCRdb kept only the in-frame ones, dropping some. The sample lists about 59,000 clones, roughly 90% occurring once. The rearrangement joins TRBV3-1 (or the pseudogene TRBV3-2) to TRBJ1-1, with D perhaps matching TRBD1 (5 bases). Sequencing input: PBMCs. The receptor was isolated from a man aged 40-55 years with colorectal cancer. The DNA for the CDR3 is TGTGCCAGCAGCCTCCGGGGCATTTATTACACTGAAGCTTTCTTT. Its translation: CASSLRGIYYTEAFF.